Below are 26 T cell receptor beta chains sequenced from a single sample in a study of cytomegalovirus exposure and HLA in healthy donors. Assay used: immunoSEQ multiplex PCR; TCRdb lists only in-frame clones, some missing. The sample records roughly 200,000 clones, around 80% being singletons. Sequenced material: PBMCs. The receptor set was obtained from a woman aged 25 to 39 in good health and CMV-seronegative.

This chain connects TRBV4-1 to TRBJ2-5, with 11 bases aligning to TRBD2. The CDR3 extends over 15 amino acids. Germline CDR1 reads MGHRA; CDR2 reads YSYEKL. With 8 bases clipped from V and 6 bases from J, the junction kept 11 bases outside the gene matches. In DNA form, the CDR3 reads TGCGCCAGCGGACTAGCGGGTAAAACCGGGAAGACCCAGTACTTC. This gives the protein CASGLAGKTGKTQYF.

This sequence joins TRBV5-1 and TRBJ1-5, with 11 bases identical to TRBD1. Germline lookup yields CDR1 SGHRS and CDR2 YFSETQ. With 4 bases clipped from V and 5 bases from J, the junction kept 2 bases outside the gene matches. The CDR3 runs 14 residues. The CDR3 coding sequence is TGCGCCAGCAGCCGGGGACAGGGGGATCAGCCCCAGCATTTT. It translates to CASSRGQGDQPQHF.

The table lists this clone with a count of one. The chain links TRBV5-4 to TRBJ2-7; D is undetermined. The CDR3 totals 17 residues. Germline CDR1 and CDR2: SGHNT and YYREEE (reference sequence). Trimming pared 0 bases from V and 2 bases from J, leaving 18 bases between. CDR3 amino acids: CASSLASGSGFTYEQYF. In DNA form, the CDR3 reads TGTGCCAGCAGCTTGGCCTCAGGTTCTGGGTTTACCTACGAGCAGTACTTC.

J is TRBJ1-3 and V is TRBV2, with D possibly being TRBD1 (5 bases). CDR1 and CDR2 (germline): SNHLY, FYNNEI. The CDR3 has 14 amino acids. Trimming shortened V by 8 bases and J by 2 bases, and 13 bases separated the two germline ends. CDR3 sequence reads: CASAAGWAGNTIYF. The CDR3 region has the DNA TGTGCCAGCGCGGCAGGGTGGGCTGGAAACACCATATATTTT.

Here the CDR3 reads CASSERKGGLDSPLHF. CDR3 bases: TGTGCCAGCAGTGAACGAAAAGGGGGCTTGGATTCACCCCTCCACTTT. The rearrangement uses TRBV2 and TRBJ1-6; 7 bases are a match to TRBD1. The CDR3 totals 16 residues. Germline lookup yields CDR1 SNHLY and CDR2 FYNNEI. V was pared by 2 bases and J by 8 bases, with 9 bases of the junction left unmatched.

The V call is TRBV10-1, the J call TRBJ2-7; 7 bases are shared with TRBD1. CDR1 WNHNN and CDR2 SYGVQD come from the germline V gene (reference sequence). The CDR3 sequence is 15 residues long. V trimming: 4 bases; J trimming: 0 bases; junction bases outside the gene matches: 6. The chain's CDR3 is CASSGGQETSYEQYF. Written as DNA, the CDR3 is TGCGCCAGCAGTGGAGGACAGGAAACCTCCTACGAGCAGTACTTC.

V usage is TRBV2 and J usage is TRBJ2-7; 8 bases fit TRBD1. Germline CDR1 reads SNHLY; CDR2 reads FYNNEI. The CDR3 length is 12 residues. Here the CDR3 reads CASRQGSDEQYF. The DNA of the CDR3 is TGTGCGAGCCGACAGGGGAGCGACGAGCAGTACTTC.

The CDR3 DNA reads as TGTGCCAGCTCACTCTCCGGGACAGGGGCCATGAACACCGGGGAGCTGTTTTTT. As protein: CASSLSGTGAMNTGELFF. The chain has TRBV18 and TRBJ2-2, with 10 bases aligning to TRBD1. The germline gives CDR1 KGHSH, CDR2 LQKENI. V lost 4 bases and J lost 1; bases outside the gene matches: 9. The CDR3 runs 18 residues.

Only a few counts were recorded for this clone. The rearrangement joins TRBV2 to TRBJ2-7; no clear D. With 6 bases removed from V and 6 bases from J, the gap between germline ends came to 9 bases. The germline gives CDR1 SNHLY, CDR2 FYNNEI. The CDR3 contains 11 residues. CDR3 protein: CASSSPFEQYF. The CDR3 coding sequence is TGTGCCAGCAGCTCCCCCTTCGAGCAGTACTTC.

The chain is built from TRBV6-1 and TRBJ2-4; 9 bases fit TRBD1. The V gene's germline CDR1 is MNHNS and CDR2 SASEGT. The CDR3 is 14 amino acids. Losses at the gene ends were 11 bases for V and 6 bases for J; bases not matched to a gene: 11. The DNA of the CDR3 is TGTGCCCTAGAGGTGGTACAGGGGGCAAACATTCAGTACTTC. Translation gives CALEVVQGANIQYF.

Concerning this clone itself: The same CDR3 also results from other DNA sequences found in this sample. The V gene is TRBV5-1, the J gene TRBJ2-1, with 7 bases aligning to TRBD2. The CDR3 runs 15 residues. Germline values: CDR1 SGHRS, CDR2 YFSETQ. The junction had 1 base not matched to a gene; V was cut back by 0 bases and J by 1 base. In DNA form, the CDR3 reads TGCGCCAGCAGCTTGGGCGGGGGATCCTACAATGAGCAGTTCTTC. It yields the protein CASSLGGGSYNEQFF.

This rearrangement joins TRBV5-1 to TRBJ1-1; weak D call: TRBD1 (6 bases). The germline CDR1 and CDR2 sequences are SGHRS and YFSETQ. V lost 5 bases to trimming and J lost 4 bases, with 9 bases between them. The length of the CDR3 is 12 residues. DNA of the CDR3: TGCGCCAGCAGGGGAGGGGGCACTGAAGCTTTCTTT. It is translated as CASRGGGTEAFF.

This clone was found once. The chain employs TRBV11-2 and TRBJ2-1; 7 bases are a match to TRBD2. The V and J ends lost 2 bases and 0 bases, in that order; junction bases with no gene match: 4. Per germline, CDR1 SGHAT and CDR2 FQNNGV. The CDR3 spans 16 residues. The CDR3 spells CASSLRREGSYNEQFF. The CDR3 DNA reads TGTGCCAGCAGCTTACGGAGGGAGGGCTCCTACAATGAGCAGTTCTTC.

The chain employs TRBV29-1 and TRBJ2-2; TRBD2 might be the D (5 bases). Per the germline V gene, CDR1 is SQVTM and CDR2 is ANQGSEA. The CDR3 has 11 amino acids. V was clipped by 7 bases and J by 6 bases, with 9 bases between them. The CDR3 region has the DNA TGCAGCGCCCACGGGGCCGGGGAGCTGTTTTTT. It codes for CSAHGAGELFF.

J is TRBJ2-3 and V is TRBV30; TRBD2 agrees at 10 bases. Germline assignment: CDR1 GTSNPN and CDR2 SVGIG (reference sequence). J gave up 1 base and V 2 bases, and 6 bases lay outside the gene matches. The CDR3 consists of 16 residues. This CDR3 is CAWSRGLAGGTDTQYF. Here the CDR3 DNA reads TGTGCCTGGAGTCGGGGCCTAGCGGGGGGCACAGATACGCAGTATTTT. The variable domain in full, completed from reference TRBV30 and TRBJ2-3, reads SQTIHQWPATLVQPVGSPLSLECTVEGTSNPNLYWYRQAAGRGLQLLFYSVGIGQISSEVPQNLSASRPQDRQFILSSKKLLLSDSGFYLCAWSRGLAGGTDTQYFGPGTRLTVL.

The chain links TRBV14 to TRBJ1-4; D remains unclear. V lost 1 base and J lost 13, with 10 bases in between. The CDR3 sequence is 12 residues long. Germline V gene sequence: CDR1 SGHDN, CDR2 FVKESK. In DNA form, the CDR3 reads TGTGCCAGCAGCCAAGCCGCCGGGAGACTGTTTTTT. It encodes CASSQAAGRLFF.

This chain uses TRBV5-4 with TRBJ2-7; TRBD2 agrees at 7 bases. Germline V gene data show CDR1 as SGHNT and CDR2 as YYREEE (reference sequence). This CDR3 region has 15 residues. V lost 0 bases, J lost 0 bases, and 3 bases stayed unmatched. This CDR3 is CASSLAAGNSYEQYF. DNA of the CDR3: TGTGCCAGCAGCTTGGCAGCGGGAAACTCCTACGAGCAGTACTTC.

The J gene is TRBJ1-1, the V gene TRBV11-3, with a tentative D call TRBD1 (6 bases). This CDR3 has 13 amino acids. Trimming cost V 8 bases and J 4 bases, with 14 bases left between them. Germline-derived CDR1 and CDR2 are SGHNT and YENEEA. The CDR3 region has the DNA TGTGCCAGCCTACAGGGTTCAGCCACTGAAGCTTTCTTT. This gives the protein CASLQGSATEAFF. Full variable domain (outside the CDR3, taken from reference TRBV11-3 and TRBJ1-1): EAGVVQSPRYKIIEKKQPVAFWCNPISGHNTLYWYLQNLGQGPELLIRYENEEAVDDSQLPKDRFSAERLKGVDSTLKIQPAELGDSAVYLCASLQGSATEAFFGQGTRLTVV.

This chain uses TRBV5-1 with TRBJ2-2; D not resolved. The CDR3 consists of 14 residues. Trimming left V 7 bases short and J 5 bases short, with 15 bases between. Germline values: CDR1 SGHRS, CDR2 YFSETQ. The CDR3 DNA reads as TGCGCCAGCGGTCAAGGTTTCGGGACCGGGGAGCTGTTTTTT. It translates to CASGQGFGTGELFF.

The chain uses TRBV4-1 and TRBJ2-1; 7 positions agree with TRBD1. This CDR3 is built from 17 residues. Germline V gene sequence: CDR1 MGHRA, CDR2 YSYEKL. Trimming took 1 base from V and 4 from J; bases not matched to a gene: 10. Written as DNA, the CDR3 is TGCGCCAGCAGCCAAGGACCCGGGACAGCGGCATACAATGAGCAGTTCTTC. As protein: CASSQGPGTAAYNEQFF.

The rearrangement joins TRBV5-6 to TRBJ2-3; D uncertain. Germline V gives CDR1 SGHDT, CDR2 YYEEEE. The CDR3 contains 14 residues. The V end was cut by 2 bases, the J end by 0 bases, with 7 bases between. In nucleotides, the CDR3 is TGTGCCAGCAGCTTAGCCCTTAGCACAGATACGCAGTATTTT. Amino acids: CASSLALSTDTQYF.

The chain couples TRBV27 to TRBJ2-7; tentatively, D is TRBD2 (6 bases). CDR3 length equals 13 residues. CDR1 is MNHEY, CDR2 SMNVEV, per germline (reference sequence). Trimming pared 1 base from V and 7 bases from J, leaving 11 bases between. CDR3: CASSLFRAGEQYF. The CDR3 nucleotides read TGTGCCAGCAGTTTATTCAGGGCGGGGGAGCAGTACTTC.

The chain links TRBV2 to TRBJ2-7, with D perhaps matching TRBD2 (7 bases). Trimming stripped 10 bases from V and 6 bases from J, with 19 bases between. Germline lookup yields CDR1 SNHLY and CDR2 FYNNEI. The CDR3 has 13 residues. The CDR3 region is CATSLGAGAEQYF. The CDR3 nucleotides are TGTGCCACCTCCCTAGGGGCGGGGGCCGAGCAGTACTTC.

The rearrangement links TRBV4-1 to TRBJ1-3; 7 bases are a match to TRBD1. V dropped 0 bases and J dropped 0; count of bases not matched to a gene: 5. Germline CDR1 MGHRA, CDR2 YSYEKL. The CDR3 is made up of 17 amino acids. CDR3 nucleotide sequence: TGCGCCAGCAGCCAAGATCTTCCAGGGGGCTCTGGAAACACCATATATTTT. Its protein is CASSQDLPGGSGNTIYF.

J is TRBJ2-5 and V is TRBV28, with a weak D call TRBD2 (6 bases). The V gene lost 7 bases and the J gene lost 5 bases, with 20 bases spanning the gap. Germline-derived CDR1 and CDR2 are MDHEN and SYDVKM. This CDR3 region has 15 residues. The CDR3: CASTQNPGVRETQYF. The CDR3 nucleotides are TGTGCCAGCACTCAAAACCCGGGGGTCCGGGAGACCCAGTACTTC.

V usage is TRBV14 and J usage is TRBJ1-5; tentative D call: TRBD1 (5 bases). The CDR3 has 15 amino acids. Trimming left V 1 base short and J 2 bases short, with 9 bases between. CDR1 and CDR2 from the germline V gene are SGHDN and FVKESK. The CDR3: CASSQVGGGNQPQHF. In nucleotides, the CDR3 is TGTGCCAGCAGCCAAGTTGGAGGGGGCAATCAGCCCCAGCATTTT.